The rows below give T cell receptor beta chains drawn from one sample of a study of T-cell reconstitution after alpha-beta-depleted transplantation in children. In TCRdb, the PCR reads were re-called with MiXCR into one record per CDR3 protein. The profile covers approximately 630,000 distinct CDR3 sequences, with about 12% appearing a single time and 0.79% taken by the ten largest. The input for sequencing was PBMCs, taken before TCRalphabeta/CD19-depleted stem cell transplant. All receptors derive from a girl aged 2 to 9 with congenital amegakaryocytic thrombocytopenia, due to receive a stem cell transplant. The CDR3 runs from the conserved cysteine through the conserved F or W. The D gene is left open where the match is weak. Rows give clone size only sometimes, using once, few, many, or a class for an expanded clone.

V,J,D,size,DNA,CDR3
TRBV7-2,TRBJ2-3,-,many,TGTGCCAGCAGCCAGGCGAGAACTTCCACAGATACGCAGTATTTT,CASSQARTSTDTQYF
TRBV3-1,TRBJ1-5,-,many,TGTGCCAGCAGCCACCCCCGGGATCAGCCCCAGCATTTT,CASSHPRDQPQHF
TRBV12-3/TRBV12-4,TRBJ2-5,-,few,TGTGCCAGCAGTTTAGGGCGGAACGTACAAGAGACCCAGTACTTC,CASSLGRNVQETQYF
TRBV5-1,TRBJ2-3,-,many,TGCGCCAGCAGCTACACCCTGGTAGATACGCAGTATTTT,CASSYTLVDTQYF
TRBV6-5,TRBJ1-1,-,many,TGTGCCAGCAGTTACTCCCAGGGTGAAGCTTTCTTT,CASSYSQGEAFF
TRBV12-3/TRBV12-4,TRBJ2-6,-,-,TGTGCCAGCAGACCTCGTGGTGCTGGGGCCAACGTCCTGACTTTC,CASRPRGAGANVLTF
TRBV5-1,TRBJ2-5,-,-,TGCGCCAGCAGCGGATCGACTAGTCAAGAGACCCAGTACTTC,CASSGSTSQETQYF
TRBV7-3,TRBJ2-1,-,-,TGTGCCAGCAGCCCCTCGAGCGGGCCCTTTAATGAGCAGTTCTTC,CASSPSSGPFNEQFF
TRBV5-1,TRBJ2-2,-,few,TGCGCCAGCACCCAAGCTCGCAGGGGCACCGGGGAGCTGTTTTTT,CASTQARRGTGELFF
TRBV5-5,TRBJ2-3,-,few,TGTGCCAGCAGCTTGAGGTACCTTCCCCTCACAGATACGCAGTATTTT,CASSLRYLPLTDTQYF
TRBV20-1,TRBJ2-7,TRBD1,-,TGCAGTGCTAGAGGGGGACAGGAGCATAGCGAGCAGTACTTC,CSARGGQEHSEQYF